The present T cell receptor beta chain was sequenced within a study of T cells in Graves' hyperthyroidism and ophthalmopathy (dated by TCRdb to about 2019). General notes on the study: Peripheral blood was sampled at the time of initial diagnosis, prior to any treatment. TCR V-J signatures able to tell the groups apart were searched for in a discovery cohort of 90 to 100 patients, of whom under 45 had Graves' ophthalmopathy and around 58 had stable Graves' hyperthyroidism. An independent validation cohort of fewer than 20 hyperthyroidism patients and 17 patients who later progressed to ophthalmopathy tested prospective prediction of ophthalmopathy. The 100 discovery patients were randomly split 7:3 into training and test sets. In addition, the study compared T-cell repertoires in thyroid tissue and in blood from five or six Graves' hyperthyroidism patients. Once sampling was done, hyperthyroidism patients were given methimazole at a starting dose of 30 mg daily, whereas ophthalmopathy patients were given high-dose intravenous methylprednisolone. The paper reports TCR Vbeta CDR3 sequencing of roughly 140 peripheral blood samples: some 41 ophthalmopathy, about 75 hyperthyroidism and approximately 17 progressor patients. Points the paper makes about the study in general: Sample size was not statistically predetermined, and investigators were not blinded to group allocation. In validation, progression to ophthalmopathy was predicted by the model with roughly 69% sensitivity and around 76% specificity, a median of about 6 months before onset. Most expanded thyroid clonotypes (frequency above 0.001) were also detected in blood, suggesting blood repertoires may reflect thyroid immune responses. In cross-validation, a model built on a 13 V-J signature told ophthalmopathy apart from stable hyperthyroidism with just under 90% sensitivity and about 81% specificity, and in testing the same model reached 80%/75%.

The TCR beta CDR3 regions were amplified from the RNA transcripts. The first round of RT-PCR for the TCR CDR3 was performed with the HTBI primer set and the Qiagen OneStep RT-PCR kit. Libraries were constructed in a second round of multiplex PCR, after which size selection and purification were carried out. Libraries were sequenced paired-end with 100 bp reads on an Illumina HiSeq2000. Per the authors' processing: Raw data were processed with SOAPnuke, discarding reads with adapters, uncalled bases, mean Phred below 15, or no exact constant-primer or identifier match. COPE v1.2.5 was used to merge the high-quality paired reads, and each unique nucleotide sequence was defined as a clonotype. MiTCR v1.1 was used to align the clonotypes against IMGT TRBV, TRBD and TRBJ reference segments. Analysis was restricted to V-J combinations with a frequency above 0.0001, which covered approximately 99% of repertoires. A TCS score was defined as the ratio of F50 (clonal expansion) to E x V (chaos), with BLOSUM62-based TCRdist applied between CDR3 peptides within each V-J. Welch's t-statistics and random forest reduced around 520 V-J features to around 14, which were used in a naive Bayes classifier (R e1071). TCRdb trimmed public reads at Q25 via fastp, called clones via MiXCR and kept in-frame beta chains. Each entry merges the rows of one CDR3 protein and shows their most common DNA and genes. What appears here as the V and J calls and clone size reflects TCRdb's work, not the paper's. The sample table shows a few hundred thousand distinct CDR3 sequences, and roughly 13% are seen once. The ten most abundant clones make up 34% of the sample.

According to the germline V gene, CDR1 reads MNHNS and CDR2 reads SASEGT. The CDR3 measures 12 amino acids from cysteine to phenylalanine. The CDR3 DNA has 36 bases and is translated from base 1. Trimming takes 5 bases from V and 2 bases from J, and the germline ends sit 6 bases apart. In the case of this clonotype: Its antigen remains unidentified. Base qualities were left out, and no much larger clone turns up one base away.

In the ophthalmopathy patients, disease was moderately to severely active, with a Clinical Activity Score of 3 or more, a NOSPECS grade of 4 or more, and a duration of less than 3 months. The study excluded patients with uncontrolled infections, other autoimmune diseases, pregnancy or lactation. Diagnoses relied on clinical symptoms, serum thyroxine and TRAb, thyroid ultrasound and orbital computed tomography. PBMCs were isolated from roughly 10 ml of fresh peripheral blood by Ficoll-Paque density gradient centrifugation. Trizol reagent was used to extract total RNA, and RNA quality was then checked on an Agilent 2100 Bioanalyzer.

The sample consisted of blood. This clonotype was sampled from a woman aged 40 to 50 with Graves' ophthalmopathy. Recombination connected TRBV6-1 to TRBJ1-1; no D segment can be confidently identified. The CDR3 protein is CASSSTNTEAFF. The DNA reads as follows: TGTGCCAGCAGTTCCACAAACACTGAAGCTTTCTTT.